This T cell receptor beta chain was obtained from a study of shared clonotypes between healthy human individuals. Libraries were prepared by immunoSEQ multiplex PCR; TCRdb keeps only in-frame clonotypes and omits some of them. This sample has 550,000 to 750,000 clones, with nearly 97% found just once. General study results and limits: Relative to clonotypes present in all four donors, those not shared had lower generation probabilities.

Terminally differentiated effector memory CD45RA+ cells were excluded from the naive CD8 cells, which were CD45RO-negative and positively selected for CCR7. V lost 5 bases, J lost 4 bases, and 20 bases lay in between. The germline gives CDR1 MNHEY, CDR2 SMNVEV (reference sequence). This CDR3 has 17 amino acids. About this clone itself: Its antigen remains unknown.

The sample taken for sequencing was naive CD8+ T cells sorted from blood. This sequence originates from a woman aged 30 to 39 in good health. The gene calls are TRBV27 and TRBJ1-4, with unresolved D. The chain's CDR3 is CASSATLGTANNEKLFF. Written as DNA, the CDR3 is TGTGCCAGCAGTGCAACCCTGGGAACAGCCAATAATGAAAAACTGTTTTTT.